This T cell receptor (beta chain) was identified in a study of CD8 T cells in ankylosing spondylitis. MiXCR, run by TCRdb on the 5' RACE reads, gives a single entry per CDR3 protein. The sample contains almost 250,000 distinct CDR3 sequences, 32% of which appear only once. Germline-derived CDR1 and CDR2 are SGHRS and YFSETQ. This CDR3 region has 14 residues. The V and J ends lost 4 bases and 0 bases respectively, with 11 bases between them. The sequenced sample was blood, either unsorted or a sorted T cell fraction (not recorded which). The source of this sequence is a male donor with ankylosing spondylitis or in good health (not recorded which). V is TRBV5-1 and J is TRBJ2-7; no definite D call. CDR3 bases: TGCGCCAGCAGCATAATGGATAGCTCCTACGAGCAGTACTTC. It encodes CASSIMDSSYEQYF.